A single sample gave rise to the 15 T cell receptor beta chains below, sequenced in a study of cytomegalovirus exposure and HLA in healthy donors. PCR employed 60 Vbeta and 13 Jbeta primers. The repertoire was sequenced with immunoSEQ multiplex PCR; TCRdb's copy has only in-frame clones and lacks some. The table shows under 300,000 clones, with around 81% occurring only once. The sample comprised PBMCs. Source of these receptors: an older woman in good health and CMV-seropositive.

The J gene is TRBJ1-2, the V gene TRBV6-5, with a tentative D call TRBD1 (5 bases). There are 12 residues in the CDR3. V lost 8 bases, J lost 3 bases, and 10 bases lay in between. From germline, CDR1 is MNHEY and CDR2 SVGAGI. The CDR3 sequence is CASRRGDYGYTF. The DNA of the CDR3 is TGTGCCAGCCGGAGGGGCGACTATGGCTACACCTTC.

This clone was seen once. The rearrangement uses TRBV19 and TRBJ2-1, with 14 bases fitting TRBD2. Germline V lookup: CDR1 LNHDA, CDR2 SQIVND (reference sequence). This CDR3 has 16 residues. V lost 5 bases to trimming and J lost 9 bases; unmatched junction nucleotides: 9. The CDR3 DNA follows: TGTGCCAGTAGTCCCCGGACTAGCGGGAGGTTCACTGAGCAGTTCTTC. Protein sequence: CASSPRTSGRFTEQFF. Full variable domain (remainder filled in from reference TRBV19 and TRBJ2-1): DGGITQSPKYLFRKEGQNVTLSCEQNLNHDAMYWYRQDPGQGLRLIYYSQIVNDFQKGDIAEGYSVSREKKESFPLTVTSAQKNPTAFYLCASSPRTSGRFTEQFFGPGTRLTVL.

This clone appeared a few times. The chain recombines TRBV5-6 with TRBJ1-5, with D hard to call. Germline V gene sequence: CDR1 SGHDT, CDR2 YYEEEE. V lost 4 bases, J lost 2 bases, and 7 bases lay in between. The CDR3 is 13 residues long. The CDR3 spells CASSRRGNQPQHF. The CDR3, as DNA: TGTGCCAGCAGCCGCCGGGGCAATCAGCCCCAGCATTTT. The whole variable domain, filled in from reference TRBV5-6 and TRBJ1-5, reads DAGVTQSPTHLIKTRGQQVTLRCSPKSGHDTVSWYQQALGQGPQFIFQYYEEEERQRGNFPDRFSGHQFPNYSSELNVNALLLGDSALYLCASSRRGNQPQHFGDGTRLSIL.

This chain uses TRBV2 with TRBJ1-5; no clear D. Trimming pared 6 bases from V and 4 bases from J, leaving 13 bases between. The CDR3 is 14 residues long. CDR1 is SNHLY and CDR2 is FYNNEI in the germline V gene. CDR3 in amino acids: CASRREVGNQPQHF. As DNA, the CDR3 is TGTGCCAGCAGGCGTGAGGTCGGGAATCAGCCCCAGCATTTT.

This rearrangement joins TRBV7-2 to TRBJ1-1; no definite D call. Trimming took 1 base from V and 6 from J, leaving 15 bases between them. The CDR3 extends over 15 amino acids. In germline, CDR1 is SGHTA, CDR2 FQGNSA. CDR3: CASSLVAARSAEAFF. As DNA, the CDR3 is TGTGCCAGCAGCTTAGTGGCCGCACGCAGCGCTGAAGCTTTCTTT.

V and J are TRBV2 and TRBJ2-1; 7 bases are shared with TRBD1. The V gene's germline CDR1 is SNHLY and CDR2 FYNNEI. The V segment lost 5 bases and the J segment 13 bases; nucleotides outside the gene matches: 8. This CDR3 is built from 12 residues. The CDR3 loop is CASSLDRAGQFF. The CDR3 region has the DNA TGTGCCAGCAGTCTCGACAGGGCGGGTCAGTTCTTC. Based on the CDR3 plus reference TRBV2 and TRBJ2-1, the full variable domain is EPEVTQTPSHQVTQMGQEVILRCVPISNHLYFYWYRQILGQKVEFLVSFYNNEISEKSEIFDDQFSVERPDGSNFTLKIRSTKLEDSAMYFCASSLDRAGQFFGPGTRLTVL.

This clone was seen only a few times. The chain links TRBV4-1 to TRBJ2-7, with TRBD2 matching over 9 bases. The CDR3 is 15 amino acids. Germline V CDR1 and CDR2: MGHRA, YSYEKL. Trimming took 6 bases from V and 0 from J; bases not matched to a gene: 6. The CDR3 loop reads CASSPPGLASYEQYF. DNA of the CDR3: TGCGCCAGCAGTCCCCCGGGACTAGCCTCCTACGAGCAGTACTTC.

The V call is TRBV28, the J call TRBJ2-7; 7 nucleotides agree with TRBD2. With 1 base clipped from V and 2 bases from J, the junction kept 8 bases outside the gene matches. The germline CDR1 and CDR2 sequences are MDHEN and SYDVKM. The length of the CDR3 is 16 residues. DNA of the CDR3: TGTGCCAGCAGTTTATCTGGCGGGAGAGGCACCTACGAGCAGTACTTC. This gives the protein CASSLSGGRGTYEQYF.

This clone was detected once. This chain joins TRBV19 and TRBJ1-1; 7 bases are a match to TRBD1. V shed 6 bases and J 4 bases; nucleotides not matched to a gene: 14. Germline V CDR1 and CDR2: LNHDA, SQIVND (reference sequence). The CDR3 has 16 amino acids. CDR3 coding DNA: TGTGCCAGTAGCCTAAGCGCCGGGACAGCGAGCACTGAAGCTTTCTTT. Protein product: CASSLSAGTASTEAFF.

V and J are TRBV15 and TRBJ1-4; D is possibly TRBD1 (5 bases). The germline gives CDR1 LNHNV, CDR2 YYDKDF (reference sequence). CDR3 length equals 15 residues. Between the trimmed V and J ends, which lost 3 bases and 4 bases, there was a span of 12 bases. CDR3 loop: CATSSFRADNEKLFF. In nucleotides, the CDR3 is TGTGCCACCAGCAGTTTCAGGGCCGATAATGAAAAACTGTTTTTT.

The V call is TRBV7-2, the J call TRBJ2-1, with a weak D call TRBD2 (6 bases). V gave up 5 bases and J gave up 4 bases, with 15 bases separating them. The CDR3 is made up of 15 amino acids. Looked up from germline, CDR1 is SGHTA and CDR2 is FQGNSA. CDR3 amino acids: CASSLGVAAYNEQFF. CDR3 nucleotide sequence: TGTGCCAGCAGCCTTGGGGTAGCGGCGTACAATGAGCAGTTCTTC.

V gene TRBV2 combines with J gene TRBJ2-5, with unresolved D. CDR1 SNHLY and CDR2 FYNNEI come from the germline V gene. The CDR3 spans 11 residues. V gave up 7 bases and J gave up 0 bases, with 3 bases separating them. The DNA of the CDR3 is TGTGCCAGCACCTACCAAGAGACCCAGTACTTC. Protein: CASTYQETQYF.

The V and J genes are TRBV27 and TRBJ2-7; D remains unclear. V lost 4 bases, J lost 1 base, and 5 bases lay in between. The CDR3 covers 12 residues. CDR1 is MNHEY and CDR2 is SMNVEV in the germline V gene (reference sequence). The CDR3, as DNA: TGTGCCAGCAGTTCCAGTTCCTACGAGCAGTACTTC. Encoded protein: CASSSSSYEQYF.

This clone appeared a single time. The V gene is TRBV5-5, the J gene TRBJ1-2; D not certain. Germline assignment: CDR1 SGHKS and CDR2 YYEKEE (reference sequence). The CDR3 totals 15 residues. V dropped 0 bases and J dropped 5 bases, with 14 bases sitting between them. CDR3 nucleotides: TGTGCCAGCAGCTTGGACACCGAGGTTAGATATGGCTACACCTTC. Translating gives CASSLDTEVRYGYTF.

The rearrangement links TRBV5-8 to TRBJ1-5, with a weak D call TRBD1 (5 bases). Trimming cost V 6 bases and J 1 base, with 20 bases left between them. The CDR3 covers 17 residues. Germline lookup yields CDR1 SGHTS and CDR2 YDEGEE. The DNA of the CDR3 is TGTGCCAGCACCCACGGAGGGAGAGAGGGGAGCAATCAGCCCCAGCATTTT. Protein sequence: CASTHGGREGSNQPQHF.